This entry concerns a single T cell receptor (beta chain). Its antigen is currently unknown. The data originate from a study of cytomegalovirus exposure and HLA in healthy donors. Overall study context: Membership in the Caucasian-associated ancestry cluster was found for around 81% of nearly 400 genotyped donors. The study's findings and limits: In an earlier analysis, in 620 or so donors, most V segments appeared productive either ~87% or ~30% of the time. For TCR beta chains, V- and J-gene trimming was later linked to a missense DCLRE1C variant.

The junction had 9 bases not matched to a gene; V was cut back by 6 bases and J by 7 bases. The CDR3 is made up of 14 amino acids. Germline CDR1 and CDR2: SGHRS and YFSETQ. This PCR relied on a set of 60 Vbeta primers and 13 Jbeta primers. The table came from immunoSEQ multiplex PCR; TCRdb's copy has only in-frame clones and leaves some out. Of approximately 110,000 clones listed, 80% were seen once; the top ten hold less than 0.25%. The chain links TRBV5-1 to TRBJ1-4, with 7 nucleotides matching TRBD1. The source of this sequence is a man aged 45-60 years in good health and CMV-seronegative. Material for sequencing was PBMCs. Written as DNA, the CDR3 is TGCGCCAGCAAGCCCGAGGGGGCGGTTGAAAAACTGTTTTTT. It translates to CASKPEGAVEKLFF.